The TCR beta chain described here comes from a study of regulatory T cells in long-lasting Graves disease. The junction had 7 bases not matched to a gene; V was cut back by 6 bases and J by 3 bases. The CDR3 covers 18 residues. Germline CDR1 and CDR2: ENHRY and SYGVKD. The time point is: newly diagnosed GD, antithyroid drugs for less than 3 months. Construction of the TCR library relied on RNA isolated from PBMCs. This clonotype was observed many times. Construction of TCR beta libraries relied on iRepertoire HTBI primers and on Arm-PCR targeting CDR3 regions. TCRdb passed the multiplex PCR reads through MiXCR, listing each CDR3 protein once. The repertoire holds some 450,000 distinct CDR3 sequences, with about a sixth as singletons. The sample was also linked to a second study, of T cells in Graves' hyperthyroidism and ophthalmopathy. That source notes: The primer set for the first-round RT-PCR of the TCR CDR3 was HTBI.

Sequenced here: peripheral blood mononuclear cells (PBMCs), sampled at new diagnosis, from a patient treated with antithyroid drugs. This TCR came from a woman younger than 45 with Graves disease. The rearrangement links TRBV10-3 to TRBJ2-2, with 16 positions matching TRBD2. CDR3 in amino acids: CAISGTSGRAQDTGELFF. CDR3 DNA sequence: TGTGCCATCAGCGGGACTAGCGGGAGGGCCCAGGACACCGGGGAGCTGTTTTTT.